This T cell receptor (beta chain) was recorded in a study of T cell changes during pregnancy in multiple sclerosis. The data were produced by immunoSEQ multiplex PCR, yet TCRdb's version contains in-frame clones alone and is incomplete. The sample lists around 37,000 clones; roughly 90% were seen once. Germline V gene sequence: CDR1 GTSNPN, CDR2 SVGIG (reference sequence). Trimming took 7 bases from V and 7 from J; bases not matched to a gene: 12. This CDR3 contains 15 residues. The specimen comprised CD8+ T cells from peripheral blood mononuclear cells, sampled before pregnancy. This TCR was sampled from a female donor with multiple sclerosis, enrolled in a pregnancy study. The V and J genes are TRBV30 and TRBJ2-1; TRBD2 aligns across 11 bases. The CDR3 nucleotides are TGTGCCTTCGTTACTAGCGGGAGTGTGTTGAATGAGCAGTTCTTC. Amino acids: CAFVTSGSVLNEQFF.